The 17 T cell receptor beta chains presented below share a single source sample, sequenced in a study of T cells in Graves' hyperthyroidism and ophthalmopathy. Researchers amplified the TCR beta CDR3 regions from RNA transcripts. TCR CDR3 underwent first-round RT-PCR with the HTBI primer set. TCRdb re-called the multiplex PCR reads through MiXCR, storing one row per CDR3 protein. Seen here are hundreds of thousands of distinct CDR3 sequences, 18% observed once, and the top ten hold over 15%. Specimen: blood. Receptors were obtained from a woman between 45 and 60 years old with Graves' hyperthyroidism that later progressed to Graves' ophthalmopathy.

Many counts were recorded for this clonotype. The V and J genes are TRBV3-1 and TRBJ2-2, with D unclear. The V end lost 4 bases, the J end lost 6 bases, and 6 bases lay between the germline ends. This CDR3 region has 12 residues. Germline CDR1 and CDR2: LGHDT and YNNKEL (reference sequence). The CDR3 region is CASSPLAGELFF. The CDR3 DNA is TGTGCCAGCAGCCCTCTAGCCGGGGAGCTGTTTTTT.

The chain has TRBV11-2 and TRBJ1-2; D is possibly TRBD1 (5 bases). Deletions cut 5 bases from V and 4 bases from J, with 11 bases between. CDR1 SGHAT and CDR2 FQNNGV come from the germline V gene. The CDR3 is 13 residues long. The CDR3 bases are TGTGCCAGCAGCCCCCTGGGGCCCTATGGCTACACCTTC. Translating gives CASSPLGPYGYTF.

Regarding this clonotype: This could be a read error, since a much larger clone is one nucleotide away. The chain joins TRBV12-3 or TRBV12-4 to TRBJ1-2, with a possible D match to TRBD1 (6 bases). V dropped 2 bases and J dropped 4 bases, with 11 bases sitting between them. The CDR3 runs 14 residues. This CDR3 is CASSLHGGVYGYTF. In nucleotides, the CDR3 is TGTGCCAGCAGTTTACATGGGGGCGTCTATGGCTACACCTTC.

Many counts were recorded for this clonotype. This chain connects TRBV11-3 to TRBJ2-1; 10 nucleotides line up with TRBD2. This CDR3 contains 15 residues. With V trimmed by 1 base and J by 6 bases, 3 bases remained unmatched. Germline CDR1 reads SGHNT; CDR2 reads YENEEA. The CDR3 DNA is TGTGCCAGCAGCTTAGGAGGACTAGCGGCCAATGAGCAGTTCTTC. This sequence encodes CASSLGGLAANEQFF.

This clonotype was seen a few times. DNA of the CDR3: TGCAGCTCACGCGGGGCTAACTATGGCTACACCTTC. Amino acids: CSSRGANYGYTF. V and J are TRBV29-1 and TRBJ1-2; no reliable D call. V lost 8 bases and J lost 0, with 10 bases in between. CDR3 length equals 12 residues. Germline CDR1 is SQVTM and CDR2 is ANQGSEA.

This clonotype was detected only a few times. This chain connects TRBV20-1 to TRBJ2-1, with D perhaps TRBD1 or TRBD2 (5 bases each). The V end was cut by 3 bases, the J end by 2 bases, with 11 bases between. The CDR3 is 14 amino acids. Germline V CDR1 and CDR2: DFQATT, SNEGSKA (reference sequence). The CDR3 is CSASRDLTYNEQFF. Here the CDR3 DNA reads TGCAGTGCTAGTCGGGACCTCACCTACAATGAGCAGTTCTTC.

The V and J genes are TRBV7-2 and TRBJ2-1, with 9 bases lining up with TRBD2. Germline CDR1 and CDR2: SGHTA and FQGNSA. This CDR3 region has 15 residues. J lost 7 bases, V lost 5 bases, and 9 bases had no gene match. CDR3: CASSLGLATGNEQFF. The CDR3, as DNA: TGTGCCAGCAGCCTTGGACTAGCGACGGGGAATGAGCAGTTCTTC.

This clonotype was seen at least ten times. The chain recombines TRBV3-1 with TRBJ2-2; D is possibly TRBD2 (5 bases). This CDR3 spans 12 amino acids. CDR1 LGHDT and CDR2 YNNKEL come from the germline V gene (reference sequence). V shed 1 base and J shed 8 bases, with 5 bases lying between them. DNA for the CDR3: TGTGCCAGCAGCCAAGGCGGGGGGGAGCTGTTTTTT. Encoded protein: CASSQGGGELFF. Supplemented by reference TRBV3-1 and TRBJ2-2, the full variable domain reads DTAVSQTPKYLVTQMGNDKSIKCEQNLGHDTMYWYKQDSKKFLKIMFSYNNKELIINETVPNRFSPKSPDKAHLNLHINSLELGDSAVYFCASSQGGGELFFGEGSRLTVL.

The V gene is TRBV5-1, the J gene TRBJ1-1; D remains ambiguous. The V gene's germline CDR1 is SGHRS and CDR2 YFSETQ. V gave up 0 bases and J gave up 11 bases, with 17 bases separating them. There are 14 residues in the CDR3. The CDR3 sequence: CASSLEGPRVGAFF. The CDR3, as DNA: TGCGCCAGCAGCTTGGAAGGGCCCCGAGTGGGTGCTTTCTTT. The whole variable domain, filled in from reference TRBV5-1 and TRBJ1-1, reads KAGVTQTPRYLIKTRGQQVTLSCSPISGHRSVSWYQQTPGQGLQFLFEYFSETQRNKGNFPGRFSGRQFSNSRSEMNVSTLELGDSALYLCASSLEGPRVGAFFGQGTRLTVV.

This chain connects TRBV4-2 to TRBJ2-3; the D is unclear. Germline assignment: CDR1 LGHNA and CDR2 YNFKEQ. V shed 1 base and J shed 0 bases, with 5 bases lying between them. The CDR3 has 14 amino acids. The CDR3 loop reads CASSQAYSTDTQYF. The CDR3, as DNA: TGTGCCAGCAGCCAAGCTTACAGCACAGATACGCAGTATTTT.

The sample holds many counts of this clonotype. This sequence joins TRBV7-9 and TRBJ2-3, with D possibly TRBD1 on 5 matching bases. The CDR3 runs to 16 residues. Germline V gene lookup returns CDR1 SEHNR and CDR2 FQNEAQ (reference sequence). Trimming removed 5 bases from V and 4 bases from J, with 19 bases in between. The CDR3 region has the DNA TGTGCCAGCAGCCCCAGCGACAGCCTTAGGTCAGATACGCAGTATTTT. It yields the protein CASSPSDSLRSDTQYF.

Details on this clonotype: A read error is possible here, since a much larger clone lies one base away. The chain uses TRBV2 and TRBJ1-2; possibly TRBD1 for D (5 bases). Germline V gene sequence: CDR1 SNHLY, CDR2 FYNNEI. The CDR3 covers 14 residues. The CDR3 sequence: CTSSEGRADYGYTF. The CDR3 DNA follows: TGTACCAGCAGTGAGGGCAGGGCTGACTATGGCTACACCTTC.

About this clonotype itself: A much larger clone is a single base away; this may be a read error. The gene calls are TRBV12-3 or TRBV12-4 and TRBJ2-5, with 7 positions matching TRBD2. Losses at the gene ends were 7 bases for V and 7 bases for J; bases not matched to a gene: 12. The CDR3 extends over 14 amino acids. The CDR3 is CASIPSGGGGTQYF. The CDR3 DNA sequence: TGTGCCAGCATTCCTTCGGGAGGTGGGGGGACCCAGTACTTC.

This clonotype was picked up many times. The chain couples TRBV20-1 to TRBJ1-5; TRBD1 aligns across 9 bases. Trimming removed 2 bases from V and 6 bases from J; junction bases left unmatched: 5. The CDR3 runs 14 residues. Germline V gene lookup returns CDR1 DFQATT and CDR2 SNEGSKA (reference sequence). CDR3 residues: CSARRQGVGQPQHF. The CDR3 nucleotides are TGCAGTGCTAGACGACAGGGGGTCGGTCAGCCCCAGCATTTT.

In its sample, this clonotype was seen many times. V is TRBV30 and J is TRBJ2-5; 7 nucleotides agree with TRBD2. CDR3 length: 13 residues. The germline CDR1 and CDR2 sequences are GTSNPN and SVGIG (reference sequence). J was trimmed by 4 bases and V by 3 bases; bases with no gene match: 5. The CDR3 loop is CAWRGGGLETQYF. The CDR3 DNA follows: TGTGCCTGGAGGGGGGGGGGATTAGAGACCCAGTACTTC.

In its sample, this clonotype was seen many times. This chain uses TRBV18 with TRBJ1-1; no clear D gene. The CDR3 runs 13 residues. V lost 4 bases to trimming and J lost 1 base, with 7 bases between them. Germline loops: CDR1 KGHSH, CDR2 LQKENI. DNA for the CDR3: TGTGCCAGCTCACGGAGGCAGAACACTGAAGCTTTCTTT. Translating gives CASSRRQNTEAFF. The full variable domain, its missing parts supplied by reference TRBV18 and TRBJ1-1, is NAGVMQNPRHLVRRRGQEARLRCSPMKGHSHVYWYRQLPEEGLKFMVYLQKENIIDESGMPKERFSAEFPKEGPSILRIQQVVRGDSAAYFCASSRRQNTEAFFGQGTRLTVV.

This clonotype was seen a few times. This chain uses TRBV20-1 with TRBJ2-4; 9 bases match TRBD2. CDR1 is DFQATT, CDR2 SNEGSKA, per germline (reference sequence). This CDR3 region has 18 residues. J lost 3 bases, V lost 3 bases, and 15 bases had no gene match. CDR3 region: CSASLLSFLAGIKNIQYF. The CDR3 region has the DNA TGCAGTGCTAGCCTTCTCTCGTTTCTAGCGGGGATCAAAAACATTCAGTACTTC.